The clone carrying this TCR beta chain was recorded a few times. The antigen remains unidentified. These data belong to a study of PD-1 blockade in classical Hodgkin lymphoma. Study-level results: CD8+ TCR diversity did not rise significantly by C4D1, unlike CD4+. Repertoire difference causes, possibly disease activity or prior therapy, remain undefined.

Every single patient, without exception, relapsed after autologous stem cell transplantation, and brentuximab vedotin exposure varied. Trimming pared 7 bases from V and 4 bases from J, leaving 15 bases between. Germline V lookup: CDR1 SGHNT, CDR2 YYREEE (reference sequence). The CDR3 covers 14 residues. TCRdb's table, derived via immunoSEQ multiplex PCR, lists solely in-frame clones and lacks some. Of about 13,000 clones in the sample, more than 75% are singletons; the top ten hold 37%. The V and J genes are TRBV5-4 and TRBJ2-4; TRBD1 is a possible D gene (5 bases). The material was peripheral blood mononuclear cells (PBMCs), obtained at baseline. The TCR originated in a human donor with classical Hodgkin lymphoma. The CDR3 sequence is CASRSYKGKNIQYF. CDR3 coding DNA: TGTGCCAGCCGCAGCTATAAGGGGAAAAACATTCAGTACTTC.